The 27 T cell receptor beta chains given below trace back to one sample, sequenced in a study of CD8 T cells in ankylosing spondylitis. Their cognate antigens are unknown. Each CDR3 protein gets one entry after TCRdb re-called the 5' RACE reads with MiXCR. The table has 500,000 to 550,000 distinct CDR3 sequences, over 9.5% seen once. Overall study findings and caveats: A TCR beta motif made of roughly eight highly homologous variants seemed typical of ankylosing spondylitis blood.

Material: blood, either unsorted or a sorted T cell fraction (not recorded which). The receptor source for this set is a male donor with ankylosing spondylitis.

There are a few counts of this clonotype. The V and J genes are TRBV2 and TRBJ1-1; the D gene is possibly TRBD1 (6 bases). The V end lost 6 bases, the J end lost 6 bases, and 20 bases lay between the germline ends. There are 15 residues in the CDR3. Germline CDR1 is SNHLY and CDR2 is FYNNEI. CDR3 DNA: TGTGCCAGCAGCCCTTCCGACAGGCTCGGGTCTGAAGCTTTCTTT. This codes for CASSPSDRLGSEAFF.

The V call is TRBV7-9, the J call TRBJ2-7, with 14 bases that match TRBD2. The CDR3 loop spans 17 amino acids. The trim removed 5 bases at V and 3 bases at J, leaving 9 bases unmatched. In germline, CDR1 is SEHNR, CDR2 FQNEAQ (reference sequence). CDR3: CASSPSEGLAGDYEQYF. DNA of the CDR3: TGTGCCAGCAGCCCCTCCGAGGGACTAGCGGGAGACTACGAGCAGTACTTC.

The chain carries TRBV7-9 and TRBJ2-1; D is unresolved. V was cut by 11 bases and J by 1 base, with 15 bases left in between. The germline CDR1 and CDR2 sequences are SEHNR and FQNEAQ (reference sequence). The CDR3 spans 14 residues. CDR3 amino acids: CAQTDVGSYNEQFF. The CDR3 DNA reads TGTGCCCAAACAGACGTGGGTTCCTACAATGAGCAGTTCTTC.

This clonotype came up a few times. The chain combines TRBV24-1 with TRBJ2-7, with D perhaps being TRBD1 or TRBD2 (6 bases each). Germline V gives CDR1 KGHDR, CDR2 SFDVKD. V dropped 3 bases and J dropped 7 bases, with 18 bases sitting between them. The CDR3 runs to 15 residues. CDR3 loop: CATSDHRVPAGEQYF. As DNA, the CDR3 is TGTGCCACCAGTGATCACAGGGTCCCGGCGGGGGAGCAGTACTTC.

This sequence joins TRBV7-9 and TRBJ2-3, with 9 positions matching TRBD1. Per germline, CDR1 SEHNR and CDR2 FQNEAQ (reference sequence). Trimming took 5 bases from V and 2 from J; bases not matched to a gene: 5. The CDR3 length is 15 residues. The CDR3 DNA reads TGTGCCAGCAGCCCGGGACAGGGATTCACAGATACGCAGTATTTT. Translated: CASSPGQGFTDTQYF. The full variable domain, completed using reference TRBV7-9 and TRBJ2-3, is DTGVSQNPRHKITKRGQNVTFRCDPISEHNRLYWYRQTLGQGPEFLTYFQNEAQLEKSRLLSDRFSAERPKGSFSTLEIQRTEQGDSAMYLCASSPGQGFTDTQYFGPGTRLTVL.

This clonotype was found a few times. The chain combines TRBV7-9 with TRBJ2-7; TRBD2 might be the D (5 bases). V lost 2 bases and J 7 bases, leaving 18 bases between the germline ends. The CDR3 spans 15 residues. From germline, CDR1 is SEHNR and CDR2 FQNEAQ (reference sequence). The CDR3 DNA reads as TGTGCCAGCAGCTTACCCGGTCTAGCATCGTTTGAGCAGTACGTC. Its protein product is CASSLPGLASFEQYV.

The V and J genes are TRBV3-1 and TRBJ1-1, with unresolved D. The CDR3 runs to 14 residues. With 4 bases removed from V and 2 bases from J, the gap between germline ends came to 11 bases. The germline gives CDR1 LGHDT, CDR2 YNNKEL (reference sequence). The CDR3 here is CASSLTQSNTEAFF. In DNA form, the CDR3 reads TGTGCCAGCAGCCTAACCCAGAGTAACACTGAAGCTTTCTTT.

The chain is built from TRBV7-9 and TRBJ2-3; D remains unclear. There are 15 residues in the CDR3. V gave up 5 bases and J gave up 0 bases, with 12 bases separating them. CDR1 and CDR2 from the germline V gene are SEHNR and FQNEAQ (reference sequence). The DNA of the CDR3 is TGTGCCAGCAGCCCGCCCGGAGTTAGCACAGATACGCAGTATTTT. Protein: CASSPPGVSTDTQYF.

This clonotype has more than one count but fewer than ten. The CDR3 sequence is CASSQGRGVPGRADTQYF. The CDR3 DNA is TGTGCCAGCAGCCAAGGGCGAGGTGTCCCGGGAAGGGCAGATACGCAGTATTTT. The chain employs TRBV14 and TRBJ2-3; D possibly corresponds to TRBD2 (5 bases). The V and J ends lost 1 base and 4 bases respectively, with 21 bases between them. Per the germline V gene, CDR1 is SGHDN and CDR2 is FVKESK. This CDR3 contains 18 residues.

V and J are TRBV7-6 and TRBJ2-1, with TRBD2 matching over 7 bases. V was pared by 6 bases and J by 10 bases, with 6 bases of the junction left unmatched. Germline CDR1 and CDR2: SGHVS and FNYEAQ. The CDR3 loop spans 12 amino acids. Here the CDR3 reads CASRGTSAEQFF. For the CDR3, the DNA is TGTGCCAGCAGGGGTACTAGCGCAGAGCAGTTCTTC.

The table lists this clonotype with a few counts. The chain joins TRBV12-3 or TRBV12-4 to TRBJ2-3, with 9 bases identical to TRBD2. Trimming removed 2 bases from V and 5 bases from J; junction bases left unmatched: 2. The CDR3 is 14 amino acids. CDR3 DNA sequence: TGTGCCAGCAGTTTATCAGCGGGAGGAGATACGCAGTATTTT. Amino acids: CASSLSAGGDTQYF.

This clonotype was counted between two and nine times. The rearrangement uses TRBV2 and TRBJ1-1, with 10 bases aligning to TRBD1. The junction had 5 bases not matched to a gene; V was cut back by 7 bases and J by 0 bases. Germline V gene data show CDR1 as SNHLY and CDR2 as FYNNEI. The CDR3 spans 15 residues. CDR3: CASKRTGGMNTEAFF. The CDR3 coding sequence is TGTGCCAGCAAGAGGACAGGGGGTATGAACACTGAAGCTTTCTTT. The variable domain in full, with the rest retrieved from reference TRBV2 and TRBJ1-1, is EPEVTQTPSHQVTQMGQEVILRCVPISNHLYFYWYRQILGQKVEFLVSFYNNEISEKSEIFDDQFSVERPDGSNFTLKIRSTKLEDSAMYFCASKRTGGMNTEAFFGQGTRLTVV.

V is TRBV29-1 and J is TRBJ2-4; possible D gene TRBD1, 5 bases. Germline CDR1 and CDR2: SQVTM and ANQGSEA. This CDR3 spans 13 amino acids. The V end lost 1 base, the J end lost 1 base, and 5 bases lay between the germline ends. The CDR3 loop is CSVEAGAKNIQYF. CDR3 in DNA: TGCAGCGTTGAAGCAGGGGCCAAAAACATTCAGTACTTC.

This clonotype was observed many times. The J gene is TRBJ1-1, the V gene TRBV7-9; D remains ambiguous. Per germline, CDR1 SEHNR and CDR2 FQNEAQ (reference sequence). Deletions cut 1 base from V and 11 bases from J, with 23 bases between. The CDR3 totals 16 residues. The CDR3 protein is CASSLEDHIIAPEAFF. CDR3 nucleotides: TGTGCCAGCAGCTTAGAAGACCATATCATAGCTCCCGAGGCTTTCTTT.

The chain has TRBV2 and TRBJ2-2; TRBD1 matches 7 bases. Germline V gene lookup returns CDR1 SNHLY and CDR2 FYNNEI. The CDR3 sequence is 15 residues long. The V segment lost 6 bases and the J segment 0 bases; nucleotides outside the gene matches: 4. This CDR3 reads CASSPDRSNTGELFF. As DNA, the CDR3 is TGTGCCAGCAGCCCGGACAGGTCGAACACCGGGGAGCTGTTTTTT. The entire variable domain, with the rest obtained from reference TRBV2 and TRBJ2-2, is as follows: EPEVTQTPSHQVTQMGQEVILRCVPISNHLYFYWYRQILGQKVEFLVSFYNNEISEKSEIFDDQFSVERPDGSNFTLKIRSTKLEDSAMYFCASSPDRSNTGELFFGEGSRLTVL.

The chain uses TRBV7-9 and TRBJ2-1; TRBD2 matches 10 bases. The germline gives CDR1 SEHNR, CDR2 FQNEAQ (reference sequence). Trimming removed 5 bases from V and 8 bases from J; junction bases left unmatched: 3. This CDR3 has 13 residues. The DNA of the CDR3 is TGTGCCAGCAGCCTGCTAGCGGGAGATGAGCAGTTCTTC. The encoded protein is CASSLLAGDEQFF. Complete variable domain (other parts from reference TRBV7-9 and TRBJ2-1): DTGVSQNPRHKITKRGQNVTFRCDPISEHNRLYWYRQTLGQGPEFLTYFQNEAQLEKSRLLSDRFSAERPKGSFSTLEIQRTEQGDSAMYLCASSLLAGDEQFFGPGTRLTVL.

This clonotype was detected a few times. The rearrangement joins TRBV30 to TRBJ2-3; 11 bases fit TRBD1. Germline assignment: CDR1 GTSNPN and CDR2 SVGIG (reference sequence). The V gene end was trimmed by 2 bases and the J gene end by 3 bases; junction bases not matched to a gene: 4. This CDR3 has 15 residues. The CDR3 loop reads CAWSLGTGGTDTQYF. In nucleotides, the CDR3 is TGTGCCTGGAGTCTTGGGACAGGGGGGACAGATACGCAGTATTTT.

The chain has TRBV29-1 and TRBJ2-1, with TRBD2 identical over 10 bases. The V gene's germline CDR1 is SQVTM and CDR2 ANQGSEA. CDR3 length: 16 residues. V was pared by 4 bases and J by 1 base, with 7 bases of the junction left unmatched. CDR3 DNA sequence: TGCAGCGTTGCTCTAGCGGGAGAGCAATCCTACAATGAGCAGTTCTTC. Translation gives CSVALAGEQSYNEQFF.

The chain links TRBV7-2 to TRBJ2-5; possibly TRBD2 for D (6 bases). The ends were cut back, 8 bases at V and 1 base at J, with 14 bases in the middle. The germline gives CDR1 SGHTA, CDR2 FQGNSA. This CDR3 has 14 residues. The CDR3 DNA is TGTGCCAGCCTTTCTGGGAGGAGCCAAGAGACCCAGTACTTC. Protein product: CASLSGRSQETQYF.

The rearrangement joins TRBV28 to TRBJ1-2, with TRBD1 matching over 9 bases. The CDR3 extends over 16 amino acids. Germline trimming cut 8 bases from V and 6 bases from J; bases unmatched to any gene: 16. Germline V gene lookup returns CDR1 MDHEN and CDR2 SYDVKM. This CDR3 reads CASGLWRGQGLDGYTF. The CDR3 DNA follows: TGTGCCAGCGGTCTCTGGAGGGGACAGGGTTTAGATGGCTACACCTTC.

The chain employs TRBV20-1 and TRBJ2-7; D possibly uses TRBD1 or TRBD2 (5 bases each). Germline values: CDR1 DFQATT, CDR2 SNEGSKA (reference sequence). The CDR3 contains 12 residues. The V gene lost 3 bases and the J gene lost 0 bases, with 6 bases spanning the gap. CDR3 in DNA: TGCAGTGCTAGCGGGACCTCCTACGAGCAGTACTTC. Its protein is CSASGTSYEQYF.

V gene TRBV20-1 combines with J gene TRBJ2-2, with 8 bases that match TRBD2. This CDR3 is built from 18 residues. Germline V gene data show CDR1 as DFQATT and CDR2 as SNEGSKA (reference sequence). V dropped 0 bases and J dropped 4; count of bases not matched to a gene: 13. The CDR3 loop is CSARDAQARGGVTGELFF. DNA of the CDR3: TGCAGTGCTAGAGACGCTCAGGCTCGGGGGGGGGTCACCGGGGAGCTGTTTTTT.

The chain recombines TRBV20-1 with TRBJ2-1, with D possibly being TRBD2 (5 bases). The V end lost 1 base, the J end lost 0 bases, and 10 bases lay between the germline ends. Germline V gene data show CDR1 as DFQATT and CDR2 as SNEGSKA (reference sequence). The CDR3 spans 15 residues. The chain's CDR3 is CSARGLGSSYNEQFF. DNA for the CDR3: TGCAGTGCTAGAGGTTTGGGGAGCTCCTACAATGAGCAGTTCTTC.

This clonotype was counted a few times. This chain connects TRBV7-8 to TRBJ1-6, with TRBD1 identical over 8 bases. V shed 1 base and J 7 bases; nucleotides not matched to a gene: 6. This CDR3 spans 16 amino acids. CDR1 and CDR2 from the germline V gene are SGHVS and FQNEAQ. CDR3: CASSLEVGQGNSPLHF. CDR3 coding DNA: TGTGCCAGCAGCTTAGAGGTTGGACAGGGAAATTCACCCCTCCACTTT.

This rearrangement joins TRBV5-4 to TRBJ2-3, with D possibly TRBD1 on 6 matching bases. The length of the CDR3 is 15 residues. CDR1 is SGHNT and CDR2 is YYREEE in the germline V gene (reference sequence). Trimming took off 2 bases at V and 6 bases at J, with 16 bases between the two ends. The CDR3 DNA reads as TGTGCCAGCAGCTTCGGACAGACAGGTCGGGATACGCAGTATTTT. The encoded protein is CASSFGQTGRDTQYF.

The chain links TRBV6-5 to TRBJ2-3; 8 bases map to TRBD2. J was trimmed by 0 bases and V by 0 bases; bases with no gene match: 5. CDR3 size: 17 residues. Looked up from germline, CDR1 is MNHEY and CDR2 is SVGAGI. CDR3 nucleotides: TGTGCCAGCAGTTACTCGCGGCTAGCGGGTAGCACAGATACGCAGTATTTT. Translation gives CASSYSRLAGSTDTQYF.

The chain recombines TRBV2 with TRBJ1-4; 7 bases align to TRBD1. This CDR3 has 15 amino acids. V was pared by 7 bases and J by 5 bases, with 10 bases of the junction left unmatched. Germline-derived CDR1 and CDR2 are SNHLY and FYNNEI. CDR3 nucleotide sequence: TGTGCCAGCAAACGTATGGGGACAGCAAATGAAAAACTGTTTTTT. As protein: CASKRMGTANEKLFF. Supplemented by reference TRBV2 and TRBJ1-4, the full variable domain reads EPEVTQTPSHQVTQMGQEVILRCVPISNHLYFYWYRQILGQKVEFLVSFYNNEISEKSEIFDDQFSVERPDGSNFTLKIRSTKLEDSAMYFCASKRMGTANEKLFFGSGTQLSVL.